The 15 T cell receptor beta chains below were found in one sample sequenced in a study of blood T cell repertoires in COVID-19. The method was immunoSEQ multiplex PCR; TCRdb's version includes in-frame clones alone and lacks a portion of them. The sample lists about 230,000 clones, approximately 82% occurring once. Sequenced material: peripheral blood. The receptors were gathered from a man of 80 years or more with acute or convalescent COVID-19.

DNA for the CDR3: TGTGCCAGCACCCCCAGCACCGGGGAGCTGTTTTTT. This gives the protein CASTPSTGELFF. The chain combines TRBV7-8 with TRBJ2-2; D gene ambiguous. The CDR3 extends over 12 amino acids. Per germline, CDR1 SGHVS and CDR2 FQNEAQ. The V and J ends lost 7 bases and 4 bases respectively, with 7 bases between them.

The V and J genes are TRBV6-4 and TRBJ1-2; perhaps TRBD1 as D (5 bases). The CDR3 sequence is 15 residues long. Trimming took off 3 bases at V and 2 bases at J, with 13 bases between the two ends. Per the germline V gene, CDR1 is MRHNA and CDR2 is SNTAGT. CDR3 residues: CASSDYAGGNYGYTF. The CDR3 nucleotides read TGTGCCAGCAGTGATTATGCTGGGGGGAACTATGGCTACACCTTC.

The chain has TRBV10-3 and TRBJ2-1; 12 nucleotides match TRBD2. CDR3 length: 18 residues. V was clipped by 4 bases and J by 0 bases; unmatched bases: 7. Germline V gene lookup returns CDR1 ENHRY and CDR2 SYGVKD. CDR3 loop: CAISATSGGTSSYNEQFF. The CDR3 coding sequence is TGTGCCATCAGTGCAACTAGCGGGGGGACAAGCTCCTACAATGAGCAGTTCTTC.

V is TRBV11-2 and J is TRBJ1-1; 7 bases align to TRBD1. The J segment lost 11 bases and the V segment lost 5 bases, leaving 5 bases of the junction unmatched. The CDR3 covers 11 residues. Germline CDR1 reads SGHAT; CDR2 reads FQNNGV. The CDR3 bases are TGTGCCAGCAGCCTCAGGGGGTTGGCTTTCTTT. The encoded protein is CASSLRGLAFF.

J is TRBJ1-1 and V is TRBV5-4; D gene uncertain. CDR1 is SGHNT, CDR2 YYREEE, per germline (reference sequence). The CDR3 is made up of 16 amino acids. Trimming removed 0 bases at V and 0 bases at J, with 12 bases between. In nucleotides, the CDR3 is TGTGCCAGCAGCTTGGCACACAGCCTGGTGAACACTGAAGCTTTCTTT. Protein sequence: CASSLAHSLVNTEAFF.

The CDR3 region has the DNA TGTGCCACCAGTGATCGACCGACTAGCGGGCGCCCCTACGAGCAGTACTTC. Amino acids: CATSDRPTSGRPYEQYF. The chain uses TRBV24-1 and TRBJ2-7, with 10 bases identical to TRBD2. Germline lookup yields CDR1 KGHDR and CDR2 SFDVKD. This CDR3 region has 17 residues. The junction had 9 bases not matched to a gene; V was cut back by 3 bases and J by 2 bases.

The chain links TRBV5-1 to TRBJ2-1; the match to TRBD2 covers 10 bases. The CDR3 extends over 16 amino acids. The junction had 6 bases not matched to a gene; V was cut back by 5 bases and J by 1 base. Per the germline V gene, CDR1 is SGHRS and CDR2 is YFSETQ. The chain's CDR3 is CASRPNSGGSYNEQFF. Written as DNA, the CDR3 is TGCGCCAGCAGACCTAATAGCGGGGGGTCCTACAATGAGCAGTTCTTC. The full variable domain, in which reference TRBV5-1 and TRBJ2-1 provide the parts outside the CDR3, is KAGVTQTPRYLIKTRGQQVTLSCSPISGHRSVSWYQQTPGQGLQFLFEYFSETQRNKGNFPGRFSGRQFSNSRSEMNVSTLELGDSALYLCASRPNSGGSYNEQFFGPGTRLTVL.

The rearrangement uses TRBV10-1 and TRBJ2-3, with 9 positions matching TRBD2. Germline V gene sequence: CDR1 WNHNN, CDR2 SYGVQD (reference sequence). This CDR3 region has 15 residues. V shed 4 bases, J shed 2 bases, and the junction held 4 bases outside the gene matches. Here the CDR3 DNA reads TGCGCCAGCAGTGTTTCTAGCGGGGACACAGATACGCAGTATTTT. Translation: CASSVSSGDTDTQYF.

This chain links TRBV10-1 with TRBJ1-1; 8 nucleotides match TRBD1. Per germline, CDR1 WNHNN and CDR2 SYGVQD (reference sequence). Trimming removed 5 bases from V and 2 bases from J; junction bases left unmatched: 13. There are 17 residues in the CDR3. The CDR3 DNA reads TGCGCCAGCAGTAAGCCGGGACAGGTACTTCTCAACACTGAAGCTTTCTTT. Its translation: CASSKPGQVLLNTEAFF.

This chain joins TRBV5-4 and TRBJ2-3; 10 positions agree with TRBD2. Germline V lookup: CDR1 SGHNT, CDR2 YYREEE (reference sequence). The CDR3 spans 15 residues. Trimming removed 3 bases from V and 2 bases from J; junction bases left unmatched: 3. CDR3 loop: CASSSTSGLTDTQYF. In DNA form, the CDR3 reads TGTGCCAGCAGCTCGACTAGCGGGCTCACAGATACGCAGTATTTT.

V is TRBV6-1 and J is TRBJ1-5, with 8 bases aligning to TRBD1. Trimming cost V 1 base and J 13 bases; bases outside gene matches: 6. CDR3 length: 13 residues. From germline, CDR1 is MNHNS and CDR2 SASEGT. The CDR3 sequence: CASSEGTGMSQHF. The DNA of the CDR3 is TGTGCCAGCAGTGAAGGGACAGGGATGTCTCAGCATTTT.

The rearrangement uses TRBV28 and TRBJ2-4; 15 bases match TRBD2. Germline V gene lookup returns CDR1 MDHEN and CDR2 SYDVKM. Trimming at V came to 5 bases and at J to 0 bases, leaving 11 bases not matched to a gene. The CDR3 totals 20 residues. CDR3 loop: CASSLPGLAGGPLAKNIQYF. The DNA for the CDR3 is TGTGCCAGCAGTCTACCGGGACTAGCGGGAGGTCCCCTAGCCAAAAACATTCAGTACTTC.

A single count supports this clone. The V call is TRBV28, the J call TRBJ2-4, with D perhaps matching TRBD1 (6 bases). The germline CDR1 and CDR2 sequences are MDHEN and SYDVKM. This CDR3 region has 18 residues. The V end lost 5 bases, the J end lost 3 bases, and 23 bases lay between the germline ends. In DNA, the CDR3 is TGTGCCAGCAGTCCCCCCTCCTCCAGGGGCGTCGACAAAAACATTCAGTACTTC. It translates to CASSPPSSRGVDKNIQYF. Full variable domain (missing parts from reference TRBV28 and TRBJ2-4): DVKVTQSSRYLVKRTGEKVFLECVQDMDHENMFWYRQDPGLGLRLIYFSYDVKMKEKGDIPEGYSVSREKKERFSLILESASTNQTSMYLCASSPPSSRGVDKNIQYFGAGTRLSVL.

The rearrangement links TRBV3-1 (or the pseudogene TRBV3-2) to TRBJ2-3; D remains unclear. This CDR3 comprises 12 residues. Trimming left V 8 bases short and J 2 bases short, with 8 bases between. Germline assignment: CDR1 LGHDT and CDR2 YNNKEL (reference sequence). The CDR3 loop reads CASRSLTDTQYF. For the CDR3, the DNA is TGTGCCAGCCGGAGCCTCACAGATACGCAGTATTTT.

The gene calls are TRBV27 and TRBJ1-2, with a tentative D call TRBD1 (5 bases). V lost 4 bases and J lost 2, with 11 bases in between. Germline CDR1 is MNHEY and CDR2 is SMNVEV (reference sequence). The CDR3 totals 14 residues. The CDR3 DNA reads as TGTGCCAGCAGTTCGGGGGGGTCAAACTATGGCTACACCTTC. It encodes CASSSGGSNYGYTF.